The 10 T cell receptor beta chains reported below all come from one sample, sequenced in a study of cytomegalovirus exposure and HLA in healthy donors. The PCR had 60 Vbeta and 13 Jbeta primers. Profiling relied on immunoSEQ multiplex PCR, and the TCRdb table lists in-frame clones only, not all of them. The repertoire holds under 80,000 clones, with 75% to 85% as singletons. Material for sequencing was PBMCs. The receptors were sampled from a man between 50 and 59 years old in good health and CMV-seropositive.

In its sample, this clone was seen once. The V gene is TRBV19, the J gene TRBJ2-7; D is perhaps TRBD2 (6 bases). Per the germline V gene, CDR1 is LNHDA and CDR2 is SQIVND (reference sequence). This CDR3 contains 12 residues. Trimming removed 5 bases from V and 4 bases from J, with 9 bases in between. DNA of the CDR3: TGTGCCAGTAGTGGCGCGGGGTACGAGCAGTACTTC. The encoded protein is CASSGAGYEQYF.

This clone was seen just once. V and J are TRBV2 and TRBJ2-5; D is unclear. V was cut by 4 bases and J by 2 bases, with 5 bases left in between. CDR1 and CDR2 from the germline V gene are SNHLY and FYNNEI. The CDR3 spans 12 residues. The CDR3 region has the DNA TGTGCCAGCAGTGTTCTACAAGAGACCCAGTACTTC. Translating gives CASSVLQETQYF. The full variable domain, rest sourced from reference TRBV2 and TRBJ2-5, is EPEVTQTPSHQVTQMGQEVILRCVPISNHLYFYWYRQILGQKVEFLVSFYNNEISEKSEIFDDQFSVERPDGSNFTLKIRSTKLEDSAMYFCASSVLQETQYFGPGTRLLVL.

On this clone itself: Germline and junction disagree at one end, which may indicate a read error. The gene calls are TRBV7-9 and TRBJ2-1, with 8 bases lining up with TRBD1. The CDR3 sequence is 18 residues long. Germline CDR1 is SEHNR and CDR2 is FQNEAQ (reference sequence). CDR3 coding DNA: TGTTCCAGCAGTTTCAAACGGCACAGGGGGGTATCCTCCAATGAGCAGTTCTTC. This sequence encodes CSSSFKRHRGVSSNEQFF.

The CDR3 reads CASSPPDRAGKNIQYF. CDR3 nucleotides: TGTGCCAGCAGTCCTCCTGACAGGGCTGGCAAAAACATTCAGTACTTC. J is TRBJ2-4 and V is TRBV27, with 7 bases aligning to TRBD1. The germline gives CDR1 MNHEY, CDR2 SMNVEV (reference sequence). V was pared by 5 bases and J by 3 bases, with 10 bases of the junction left unmatched. The CDR3 loop spans 16 amino acids.

The chain links TRBV19 to TRBJ1-1; maybe TRBD1 (6 bases). In germline, CDR1 is LNHDA, CDR2 SQIVND (reference sequence). Trimming shortened V by 5 bases and J by 4 bases, and 20 bases separated the two germline ends. The CDR3 consists of 16 residues. The CDR3 nucleotides read TGTGCCAGTAGTTCCTCTGTGAGGGGGTTCGGCACTGAAGCTTTCTTT. Translation: CASSSSVRGFGTEAFF.

The chain employs TRBV6-5 and TRBJ2-5, with TRBD1 identical over 11 bases. J lost 4 bases, V lost 6 bases, and 7 bases had no gene match. The germline V gene has CDR1 MNHEY and CDR2 SVGAGI. The CDR3 covers 15 residues. Here the CDR3 DNA reads TGTGCCAGCAGACTAGGACAGGGGGCCGGAGAGACCCAGTACTTC. Translation gives CASRLGQGAGETQYF.

The V call is TRBV27, the J call TRBJ2-7; 7 nucleotides match TRBD2. Germline CDR1 reads MNHEY; CDR2 reads SMNVEV (reference sequence). J lost 3 bases, V lost 5 bases, and 13 bases had no gene match. The CDR3 covers 16 residues. The CDR3 sequence: CASSEFTGGPFYEQYF. The CDR3 coding sequence is TGTGCCAGCAGTGAGTTTACGGGGGGACCTTTCTACGAGCAGTACTTC.

The rearrangement uses TRBV6-1 and TRBJ1-1; a weak D match, TRBD1 (5 bases). Germline CDR1 is MNHNS and CDR2 is SASEGT. Trimming shortened V by 6 bases and J by 2 bases, and 16 bases separated the two germline ends. The CDR3 loop spans 15 amino acids. The CDR3 is CASSTLRRTNTEAFF. CDR3 coding DNA: TGTGCCAGCAGCACCCTGCGCCGGACAAACACTGAAGCTTTCTTT.

This clone was counted only a few times. V is TRBV13 and J is TRBJ2-7; no clear D. The V gene lost 3 bases and the J gene lost 3 bases, with 6 bases spanning the gap. The CDR3 length is 12 residues. Germline-derived CDR1 and CDR2 are PRHDT and FYEKMQ (reference sequence). The chain's CDR3 is CASSFSGYEQYF. Written as DNA, the CDR3 is TGTGCCAGCAGCTTTTCCGGCTACGAGCAGTACTTC.

This chain links TRBV18 with TRBJ2-3, with 7 bases matching TRBD1. Germline V gene sequence: CDR1 KGHSH, CDR2 LQKENI. The ends lost 3 bases at V and 0 bases at J; junction bases unmatched: 0. This CDR3 is built from 14 residues. As DNA, the CDR3 is TGTGCCAGCTCACCGACAGGGAGCACAGATACGCAGTATTTT. It is translated as CASSPTGSTDTQYF. The full variable domain, its missing parts supplied by reference TRBV18 and TRBJ2-3, is NAGVMQNPRHLVRRRGQEARLRCSPMKGHSHVYWYRQLPEEGLKFMVYLQKENIIDESGMPKERFSAEFPKEGPSILRIQQVVRGDSAAYFCASSPTGSTDTQYFGPGTRLTVL.